This T cell receptor beta chain was observed in a study of blood T cell repertoires in COVID-19. Study-level background: Samples of COVID-19 (acute and convalescent) were obtained from the United States, Italy and Spain. From T cells, B-cell-depleted T cells, or PBMCs came the material, which was cDNA or gDNA.

Original handling: Estimated nucleated cell counts came from reference gene primer amplification. Clones were sequenced by immunoSEQ multiplex PCR, and TCRdb holds only the in-frame ones, with some missing. V, J and clone size reflect that table, while D and trimming were determined from the DNA. The data show approximately 60,000 clones, approximately 79% seen once. The V gene's germline CDR1 is SGDLS and CDR2 YYNGEE. This CDR3 region has 18 residues. Trimming took off 3 bases at V and 3 bases at J, with 23 bases between the two ends. Sequenced material: peripheral blood. The V and J genes are TRBV9 and TRBJ2-3; D remains ambiguous. This sequence originates from a man in his sixties with acute or convalescent COVID-19. The CDR3 DNA sequence: TGTGCCAGCAGCGAACGAAGTGGGCCTGAAATCTATACAGATACGCAGTATTTT. Its translation is CASSERSGPEIYTDTQYF.